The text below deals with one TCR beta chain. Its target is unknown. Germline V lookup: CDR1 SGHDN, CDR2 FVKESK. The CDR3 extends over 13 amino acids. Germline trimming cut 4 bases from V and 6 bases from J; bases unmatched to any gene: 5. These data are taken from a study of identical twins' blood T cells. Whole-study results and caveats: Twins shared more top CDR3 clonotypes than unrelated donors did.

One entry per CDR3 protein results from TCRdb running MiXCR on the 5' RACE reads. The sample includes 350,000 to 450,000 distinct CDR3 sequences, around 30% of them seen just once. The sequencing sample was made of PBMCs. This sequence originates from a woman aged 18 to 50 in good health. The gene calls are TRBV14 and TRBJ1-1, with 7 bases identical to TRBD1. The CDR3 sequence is CASSRNRGSEAFF. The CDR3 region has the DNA TGTGCCAGCAGCCGCAACAGGGGTTCTGAAGCTTTCTTT.